Listed here are 9 T cell receptor beta chains from one sample, sequenced in a study of T cell clusters in autoimmune cytopenias. TRB was amplified from around 0.25 ug of peripheral blood genomic DNA per sample. TRB rearrangements were amplified by touch-down multiplex PCR with mixed TRB-A/B primers. For each CDR3 protein, TCRdb gives one entry from its re-call of the multiplex PCR reads, without DNA. This listing includes hundreds of distinct CDR3 sequences. The sequenced sample was peripheral blood. These receptors were obtained from a human donor with an autoimmune cytopenia or autoimmune hepatitis (not recorded which).

Considering frequency, this clonotype is hyperexpanded. The chain uses TRBV19 and TRBJ2-7; TCRdb picks TRBD2, but there is no DNA to check that call. The CDR3 runs to 15 residues. CDR1 LNHDA and CDR2 SQIVND come from the germline V gene (reference sequence). This chain's CDR3 is CASTQVAGDINEQYF.

The V and J genes are TRBV12-3 or TRBV12-4 and TRBJ1-2; the TCRdb D gene call, TRBD1, has no DNA to confirm it. The CDR3 contains 14 residues. CDR3 in amino acids: CASSLEPGWGGYTF.

Its frequency marks this clonotype as medium-sized. V gene TRBV19 combines with J gene TRBJ2-1; checking the TCRdb D call of TRBD1 is not possible without DNA. This CDR3 is built from 15 residues. CDR1 and CDR2 from the germline V gene are LNHDA and SQIVND (reference sequence). CDR3 in amino acids: CASSIGTGGANEQFF. Based on the CDR3 plus reference TRBV19 and TRBJ2-1, the full variable domain is DGGITQSPKYLFRKEGQNVTLSCEQNLNHDAMYWYRQDPGQGLRLIYYSQIVNDFQKGDIAEGYSVSREKKESFPLTVTSAQKNPTAFYLCASSIGTGGANEQFFGPGTRLTVL.

This clonotype is labeled large based on frequency. This chain links TRBV27 with TRBJ2-1. CDR1 is MNHEY, CDR2 SMNVEV, per germline (reference sequence). The CDR3 extends over 11 amino acids. CDR3 loop: CASSGLTEQFF.

V is TRBV5-4 and J is TRBJ1-2. Germline lookup yields CDR1 SGHNT and CDR2 YYREEE (reference sequence). CDR3 size: 12 residues. The CDR3 loop is CASSLDSNGYTF.

In terms of frequency, this clonotype is medium-sized (0.01 to 0.1%). The V and J genes are TRBV6-2 or TRBV6-3 and TRBJ2-1; TCRdb's D call, TRBD1, is unchecked because there is no DNA. The CDR3 spans 15 residues. Germline CDR1 and CDR2: MNHEY and SVGEGT. The CDR3 reads CASSYYRAVRNEQFF.

This clonotype is labeled large based on frequency. This chain links TRBV19 with TRBJ2-7; TCRdb proposes TRBD2, but this gene call is untestable without DNA. The CDR3 runs to 13 residues. Germline CDR1 LNHDA, CDR2 SQIVND (reference sequence). CDR3: CASSSGTSGRKYF.

This clonotype ranks as medium-sized in terms of frequency. This chain links TRBV27 with TRBJ1-1; TCRdb's D call, TRBD1, is unchecked because there is no DNA. The CDR3 consists of 14 residues. The germline CDR1 and CDR2 sequences are MNHEY and SMNVEV (reference sequence). The CDR3 loop is CASTSPGPNTEAFF.

The V call is TRBV20-1, the J call TRBJ2-5; as DNA is missing, the TRBD2 call by TCRdb cannot be tested. Germline loops: CDR1 DFQATT, CDR2 SNEGSKA (reference sequence). CDR3 length: 13 residues. This CDR3 reads CSATGTSQETQYF.